The sample holds a few counts of the clone carrying this T cell receptor beta chain. PCR primers comprised 60 Vbeta and 13 Jbeta primers. TCRdb keeps only in-frame clones here, not all; method: immunoSEQ multiplex PCR. In the table there are roughly 62,000 clones, approximately 75% of which are singletons. This sample was taken from a study of cytomegalovirus exposure and HLA in healthy donors. V was clipped by 0 bases and J by 3 bases, with 5 bases between them. From germline, CDR1 is MGHRA and CDR2 YSYEKL. CDR3 length: 13 amino acids. The receptor was derived from a woman in her twenties or thirties in good health and CMV-seronegative. Input material: PBMCs. V gene TRBV4-1 combines with J gene TRBJ1-1; the D is unclear. The CDR3 here is CASSQDPDTEAFF. The DNA of the CDR3 is TGCGCCAGCAGCCAAGACCCGGACACTGAAGCTTTCTTT.